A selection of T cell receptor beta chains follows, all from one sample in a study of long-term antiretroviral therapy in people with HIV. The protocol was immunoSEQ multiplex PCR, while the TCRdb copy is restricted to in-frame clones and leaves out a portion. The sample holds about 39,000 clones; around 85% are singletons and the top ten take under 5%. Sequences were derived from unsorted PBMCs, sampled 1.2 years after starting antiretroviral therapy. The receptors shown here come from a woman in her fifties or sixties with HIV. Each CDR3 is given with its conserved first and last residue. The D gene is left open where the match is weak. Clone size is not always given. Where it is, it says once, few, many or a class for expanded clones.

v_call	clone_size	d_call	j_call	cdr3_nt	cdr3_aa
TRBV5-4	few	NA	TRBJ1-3	TGTGCCAGCAGCTTGACAGCTGGAAACACCATATATTTT	CASSLTAGNTIYF
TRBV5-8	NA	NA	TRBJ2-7	TGTGCCAGCAGCTTCGGGGAGACCTACGAGCAGTACTTC	CASSFGETYEQYF
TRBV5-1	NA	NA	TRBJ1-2	TGCGCCAGCAGGGCCCCGGAAGGTTACACCTTC	CASRAPEGYTF
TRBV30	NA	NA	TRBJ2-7	TGTGCCTGGAAGTGGCCAGGGCCCACCTACGAGCAGTACTTC	CAWKWPGPTYEQYF
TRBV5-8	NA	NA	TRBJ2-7	TGTGCCAGCAGCTTACCCCTATTATGGGGCCAGCGAACCTACGAGCAGTACTTC	CASSLPLLWGQRTYEQYF
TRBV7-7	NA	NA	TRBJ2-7	TGTGCTAGCAGCTTAGGGGGGGACACCTCCTACGAGCAGTACTTC	CASSLGGDTSYEQYF
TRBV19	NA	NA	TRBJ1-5	TGTGCCAGTAACGCCTTACAGGGGCCCCAGCATTTT	CASNALQGPQHF
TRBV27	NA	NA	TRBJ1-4	TGTGCCAGCAGACGTCCAACTAATGAAAAACTGTTTTTT	CASRRPTNEKLFF
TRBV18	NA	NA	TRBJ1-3	TGTGCCAGCTCACCCTCGGGGGCTGGAAACACCATATATTTT	CASSPSGAGNTIYF
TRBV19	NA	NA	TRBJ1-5	TGTGCCAGTAGCCCCCAGCCCCCCTCTGAAGCCCAGCATTTT	CASSPQPPSEAQHF
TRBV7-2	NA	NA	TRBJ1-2	TGTGCCAGCAGTTTGTGGGATGGCTATGGCTACACCTTC	CASSLWDGYGYTF
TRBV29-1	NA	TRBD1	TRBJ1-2	TGCAGCGTTGTGGGACAGGGGGCGTGGGGCTACACCTTC	CSVVGQGAWGYTF
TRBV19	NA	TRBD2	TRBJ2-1	TGTGCCAGTAGTATAGGTCTAGCGGGGAGTAATGAGCAGTTCTTC	CASSIGLAGSNEQFF
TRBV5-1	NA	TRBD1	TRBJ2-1	TGCGCCAGCAGCCTGGACAGGGCTGACTCCTACAATGAGCAGTTCTTC	CASSLDRADSYNEQFF
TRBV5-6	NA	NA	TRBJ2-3	TGTGCCAGCAGCTTGGAGGGGGGAAAAGATACGCAGTATTTT	CASSLEGGKDTQYF
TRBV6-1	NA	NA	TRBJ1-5	TGTGCCAGCAGTGAAGCAATCGGCAGTTATCAGCCCCAGCATTTT	CASSEAIGSYQPQHF
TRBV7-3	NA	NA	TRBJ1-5	TGTGCCAGCAGCTTAAGGTCAAGGGTAATTAGCAATCAGCCCCAGCATTTT	CASSLRSRVISNQPQHF
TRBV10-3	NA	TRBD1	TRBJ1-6	TGTGCCATCAGTGGCGGGACAGATAATTCACCCCTCCACTTT	CAISGGTDNSPLHF
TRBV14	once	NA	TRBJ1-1	TGTGCCAGCAGCCAGCAGGGGAACACTGAAGCTTTCTTT	CASSQQGNTEAFF
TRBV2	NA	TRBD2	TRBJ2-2	TGTGCCAGCAGGGAAGGGACTATAAGGTCCGCCGGGGAGCTGTTTTTT	CASREGTIRSAGELFF
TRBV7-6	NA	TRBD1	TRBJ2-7	TGTGCCAGCAGCCCCCTGTGGGACAGGGTCGACGAGCAGTACTTC	CASSPLWDRVDEQYF
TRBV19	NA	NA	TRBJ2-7	TGTGCCAGTAGTATCGGCAGGGGGGAAAACGAGCAGTACTTC	CASSIGRGENEQYF
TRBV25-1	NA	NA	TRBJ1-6	TGTGCCAGCAGTGGCTTTAATTGGGGGAGCTCCTATAATTCACCCCTCCACTTT	CASSGFNWGSSYNSPLHF
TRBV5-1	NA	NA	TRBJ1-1	TGCGCCAGCAGCATGGGACACTTGAACACTGAAGCTTTCTTT	CASSMGHLNTEAFF
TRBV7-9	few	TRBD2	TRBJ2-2	TGTGCCAGCAGTCCCGTCGGGGGGAACGGGGAGCTGTTTTTT	CASSPVGGNGELFF
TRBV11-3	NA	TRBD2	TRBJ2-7	TGTGCCAGCAGCTCCGGACTAGCGCACGAGCAGTACTTC	CASSSGLAHEQYF
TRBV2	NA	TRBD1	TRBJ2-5	TGTGCCAGCAGTCCCTTTCTTAGGACAGGGGAGGGAGAGACCCAGTACTTC	CASSPFLRTGEGETQYF
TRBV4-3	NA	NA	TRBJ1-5	TGCGCCAGCAGCCAAGGGGGCAGCCAGCCCCAGCATTTT	CASSQGGSQPQHF
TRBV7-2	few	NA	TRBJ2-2	TGTGCCAGCAGCTCCCCAGACAGGGGGGAGCTGTTTTTT	CASSSPDRGELFF
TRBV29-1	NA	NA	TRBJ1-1	TGCAGCGTGAAATCCTCGGGCGACACTGAAGCTTTCTTT	CSVKSSGDTEAFF
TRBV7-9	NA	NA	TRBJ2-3	TGTGCCAGCAGGGGGTCAGATACGCAGTATTTT	CASRGSDTQYF
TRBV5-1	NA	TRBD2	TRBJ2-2	TGCGCCAGCAGCTTGGCGCTAGCGGTCGGTACCGGGGAGCTGTTTTTT	CASSLALAVGTGELFF
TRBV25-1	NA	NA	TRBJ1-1	TGTGCCAGCATATGGGATACTGAAGCTTTCTTT	CASIWDTEAFF
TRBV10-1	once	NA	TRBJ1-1	TGCGCCAGCAGTCCTCTGACAGGCGCTGAAGCTTTCTTT	CASSPLTGAEAFF
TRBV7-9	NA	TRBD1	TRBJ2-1	TGTGCCAGCAGCGCGCGGGACAGGGCTCATGAGCAGTTCTTC	CASSARDRAHEQFF
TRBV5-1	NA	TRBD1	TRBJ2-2	TGCGCCAGCAGCTCAACAGGGGCCGGGAACACCGGGGAGCTGTTTTTT	CASSSTGAGNTGELFF
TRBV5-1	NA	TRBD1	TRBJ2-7	TGCGCCAGCAGGCCTCCCGGGACAGGGGGTTTGAGCTCCTACGAGCAGTACTTC	CASRPPGTGGLSSYEQYF
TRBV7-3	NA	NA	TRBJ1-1	TGTGCCAGCAGCTTAAATACAGCCATGAACACTGAAGCTTTCTTT	CASSLNTAMNTEAFF
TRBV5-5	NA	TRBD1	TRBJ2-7	TGTGCCAGCAGCTTGGACGGGACAGGGGCCTACGAGCAGTACTTC	CASSLDGTGAYEQYF
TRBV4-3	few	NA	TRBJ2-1	TGCGCCAGCAGCCAAGAGGGCTACTCCTACAATGAGCAGTTCTTC	CASSQEGYSYNEQFF
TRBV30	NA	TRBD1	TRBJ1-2	TGTGCCTGGACCACCGGACAGGGGAGCTATGGCTACACCTTC	CAWTTGQGSYGYTF
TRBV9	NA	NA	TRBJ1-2	TGTGCCAGCAGCGTAGGGCAGACAGGCCCGGATGGCTACACCTTC	CASSVGQTGPDGYTF
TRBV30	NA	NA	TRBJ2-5	TGTGCCTGGAGTGTAGGCGCAGGGGTGGAAGAGACCCAGTACTTC	CAWSVGAGVEETQYF
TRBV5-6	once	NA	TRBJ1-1	TGTGCCAGCAGCTTGGCCCGAGGGTGGAACACTGAAGCTTTCTTT	CASSLARGWNTEAFF
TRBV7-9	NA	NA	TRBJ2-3	TGTGCCAGCTCGGGTTCCACAGATACGCAGTATTTT	CASSGSTDTQYF
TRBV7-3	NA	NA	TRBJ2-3	TGTGCCAGCAGCTTAACCTCAAGGGACTCTAGCACAGATACGCAGTATTTT	CASSLTSRDSSTDTQYF
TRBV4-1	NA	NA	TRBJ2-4	TGCGCCAGCAGCCAAGAAAGTAGGTTCGACTCGAGGGACATTCAGTACTTC	CASSQESRFDSRDIQYF
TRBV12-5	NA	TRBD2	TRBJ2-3	TGTGCTAGTGGTTTGAAGACTAGCGGGGGGCCTCCTCCCACAGATACGCAGTATTTT	CASGLKTSGGPPPTDTQYF